Listed below are T cell receptor beta chains from one sample, sequenced in a study of T cells after yellow fever vaccination. TCRdb used MiXCR to reprocess the 5' RACE reads, holding one entry per CDR3 protein. The data show around 140,000 distinct CDR3 sequences, less than 8.5% seen once. Here the sequenced sample was CD4+ T cells sorted from PBMCs, taken 10 days after the yellow fever booster vaccination. These TCRs come from a man under 40 who received the YFV17D yellow fever vaccine. Both conserved end residues are part of each CDR3. Each record gives: J gene, V gene, D gene, clone size, CDR3 protein, CDR3 DNA. D genes are given only for firm matches. Part of the rows lack a size; the others show once, few, many or a class for expanded clones.

j_gene: TRBJ2-2
v_gene: TRBV12-3/TRBV12-4
d_gene: .
abundance: many
CDR3aa: CASSLSSGTTGELFF
CDR3nt: TGTGCCAGCAGTTTAAGCAGCGGAACCACCGGGGAGCTGTTTTTT

j_gene: TRBJ1-5
v_gene: TRBV3-1
d_gene: TRBD1
abundance: few
CDR3aa: CASSQAGQGLDQPQHF
CDR3nt: TGTGCCAGCAGCCAAGCTGGACAGGGCTTGGATCAGCCCCAGCATTTT

j_gene: TRBJ1-1
v_gene: TRBV10-3
d_gene: TRBD1
abundance: few
CDR3aa: CAIRDLTGDTEAFF
CDR3nt: TGTGCCATCAGGGACCTTACAGGGGACACTGAAGCTTTCTTT

j_gene: TRBJ1-5
v_gene: TRBV12-3/TRBV12-4
d_gene: TRBD1
abundance: many
CDR3aa: CASSYDRALNQPQHF
CDR3nt: TGTGCCAGCAGTTATGACAGGGCCCTCAATCAGCCCCAGCATTTT

j_gene: TRBJ2-1
v_gene: TRBV12-3/TRBV12-4
d_gene: .
abundance: many
CDR3aa: CASSSTGSHEQFF
CDR3nt: TGTGCCAGCAGTTCGACGGGATCCCATGAGCAGTTCTTC

j_gene: TRBJ2-7
v_gene: TRBV5-1
d_gene: .
abundance: few
CDR3aa: CASSINFYEQYF
CDR3nt: TGCGCCAGCAGTATCAACTTCTACGAGCAGTACTTC

j_gene: TRBJ2-7
v_gene: TRBV24-1
d_gene: TRBD2
abundance: many
CDR3aa: CATSPRGASGNYEQYF
CDR3nt: TGTGCCACCAGTCCCCGGGGGGCTAGCGGGAACTACGAGCAGTACTTC

j_gene: TRBJ2-2
v_gene: TRBV11-2
d_gene: .
abundance: many
CDR3aa: CASSLRERLVGRSTGELFF
CDR3nt: TGTGCCAGCAGCTTACGAGAGCGCCTAGTTGGACGCAGCACCGGGGAGCTGTTTTTT

j_gene: TRBJ2-2
v_gene: TRBV18
d_gene: .
abundance: many
CDR3aa: CASSPAGVGITGELFF
CDR3nt: TGTGCCAGCTCACCGGCCGGGGTCGGGATCACCGGGGAGCTGTTTTTT

j_gene: TRBJ1-4
v_gene: TRBV7-6
d_gene: .
abundance: many
CDR3aa: CASSDGPYEKLFF
CDR3nt: TGTGCCAGCAGCGACGGACCCTACGAAAAACTGTTTTTT

j_gene: TRBJ2-3
v_gene: TRBV7-2
d_gene: .
abundance: .
CDR3aa: CASSLFSDTQYF
CDR3nt: TGTGCCAGCAGCTTATTCTCAGATACGCAGTATTTT

j_gene: TRBJ2-3
v_gene: TRBV11-1
d_gene: .
abundance: many
CDR3aa: CASSLKRGNAGGLKSTDTQYF
CDR3nt: TGTGCCAGCAGCCTAAAAAGAGGGAACGCCGGCGGGCTTAAGAGCACAGATACGCAGTATTTT

j_gene: TRBJ2-1
v_gene: TRBV20-1
d_gene: .
abundance: many
CDR3aa: CSATDYNEQFF
CDR3nt: TGCAGTGCAACAGATTACAATGAGCAGTTCTTC

j_gene: TRBJ2-1
v_gene: TRBV11-1
d_gene: TRBD2
abundance: many
CDR3aa: CASSLIRDRQTSGIKGEQFF
CDR3nt: TGTGCCAGCAGCTTAATCCGGGACCGGCAGACTAGCGGGATAAAGGGTGAGCAGTTCTTC

j_gene: TRBJ1-1
v_gene: TRBV20-1
d_gene: .
abundance: .
CDR3aa: CSAPRRTAHTEAFF
CDR3nt: TGCAGTGCTCCACGACGGACAGCACACACTGAAGCTTTCTTT

j_gene: TRBJ2-3
v_gene: TRBV14
d_gene: .
abundance: many
CDR3aa: CASSRDSTDTQYF
CDR3nt: TGTGCCAGCAGCAGGGACAGCACAGATACGCAGTATTTT

j_gene: TRBJ1-5
v_gene: TRBV6-1
d_gene: .
abundance: once
CDR3aa: CASSLTLSKGDQPQHF
CDR3nt: TGTGCCAGCAGCCTAACGCTCAGTAAGGGTGATCAGCCCCAGCATTTT

j_gene: TRBJ2-7
v_gene: TRBV5-1
d_gene: .
abundance: many
CDR3aa: CASSSVAYEQYF
CDR3nt: TGCGCCAGCAGCTCCGTGGCCTACGAGCAGTACTTC

j_gene: TRBJ2-3
v_gene: TRBV20-1
d_gene: TRBD1
abundance: many
CDR3aa: CSAGRQGRGTDTQYF
CDR3nt: TGCAGTGCTGGAAGACAGGGTAGGGGCACAGATACGCAGTATTTT

j_gene: TRBJ2-1
v_gene: TRBV6-2/TRBV6-3
d_gene: TRBD2
abundance: many
CDR3aa: CASSYSRFLAGGLSYNEQFF
CDR3nt: TGTGCCAGCAGTTACTCGAGGTTTCTAGCGGGAGGGCTCTCCTACAATGAGCAGTTCTTC

j_gene: TRBJ1-6
v_gene: TRBV20-1
d_gene: .
abundance: few
CDR3aa: CSARDRNNSPLHF
CDR3nt: TGCAGTGCTAGAGACAGAAATAATTCACCCCTCCACTTT

j_gene: TRBJ2-7
v_gene: TRBV7-2
d_gene: .
abundance: many
CDR3aa: CASSLSQLGYEQYF
CDR3nt: TGTGCCAGCAGCTTATCCCAACTAGGCTACGAGCAGTACTTC

j_gene: TRBJ2-3
v_gene: TRBV28
d_gene: .
abundance: many
CDR3aa: CASSLRRGGADTQYF
CDR3nt: TGTGCCAGCAGTTTACGGCGGGGTGGTGCAGATACGCAGTATTTT

j_gene: TRBJ2-4
v_gene: TRBV6-2/TRBV6-3
d_gene: TRBD2
abundance: once
CDR3aa: CASNPGLTNKNIQYF
CDR3nt: TGTGCCAGCAATCCGGGACTAACGAACAAAAACATTCAGTACTTC

j_gene: TRBJ2-6
v_gene: TRBV20-1
d_gene: .
abundance: many
CDR3aa: CSARDTLGKGANVLTF
CDR3nt: TGCAGTGCTAGAGATACTCTGGGGAAGGGGGCCAACGTCCTGACTTTC

j_gene: TRBJ2-7
v_gene: TRBV6-5
d_gene: .
abundance: many
CDR3aa: CASSYGLDRVYEQYF
CDR3nt: TGTGCCAGCAGTTATGGTCTAGACAGAGTCTACGAGCAGTACTTC

j_gene: TRBJ2-2
v_gene: TRBV12-3/TRBV12-4
d_gene: .
abundance: many
CDR3aa: CASRGTASNTGELFF
CDR3nt: TGTGCCAGCAGAGGGACGGCTTCGAACACCGGGGAGCTGTTTTTT

j_gene: TRBJ2-7
v_gene: TRBV7-9
d_gene: .
abundance: many
CDR3aa: CASSLRYGDFKYF
CDR3nt: TGTGCCAGCAGCTTGAGGTACGGGGACTTCAAGTACTTC

j_gene: TRBJ2-1
v_gene: TRBV7-2
d_gene: .
abundance: many
CDR3aa: CASSYGGANYNEQFF
CDR3nt: TGTGCCAGCAGCTATGGGGGGGCAAACTACAATGAGCAGTTCTTC

j_gene: TRBJ1-1
v_gene: TRBV20-1
d_gene: .
abundance: many
CDR3aa: CSARDPDRGHTEAFF
CDR3nt: TGCAGTGCTAGAGATCCGGACCGTGGGCACACTGAAGCTTTCTTT

j_gene: TRBJ2-1
v_gene: TRBV7-2
d_gene: TRBD2
abundance: .
CDR3aa: CASSLAGGCYNEQFF
CDR3nt: TGTGCCAGCAGCTTAGCGGGGGGGTGCTACAATGAGCAGTTCTTC

j_gene: TRBJ1-2
v_gene: TRBV6-2/TRBV6-3
d_gene: .
abundance: few
CDR3aa: CASSYSRPVLRPGYTF
CDR3nt: TGTGCCAGCAGTTACTCAAGGCCCGTACTAAGGCCTGGCTACACCTTC

j_gene: TRBJ2-2
v_gene: TRBV2
d_gene: TRBD2
abundance: many
CDR3aa: CASSAPGTSGTGELFF
CDR3nt: TGTGCCAGCAGTGCACCCGGGACTAGCGGGACCGGGGAGCTGTTTTTT

j_gene: TRBJ2-2
v_gene: TRBV7-2
d_gene: .
abundance: many
CDR3aa: CASEWSPRGELFF
CDR3nt: TGTGCCAGCGAGTGGTCCCCAAGAGGGGAGCTGTTTTTT

j_gene: TRBJ2-1
v_gene: TRBV7-2
d_gene: .
abundance: .
CDR3aa: CASSKGSVSSNEQFF
CDR3nt: TGTGCCAGCAGCAAAGGGTCGGTCTCCTCCAATGAGCAGTTCTTC

j_gene: TRBJ2-2
v_gene: TRBV24-1
d_gene: TRBD1
abundance: many
CDR3aa: CATSEPTGGRSTGELFF
CDR3nt: TGTGCCACCAGTGAGCCGACAGGGGGCAGGTCGACCGGGGAGCTGTTTTTT

j_gene: TRBJ2-6
v_gene: TRBV7-9
d_gene: TRBD1
abundance: many
CDR3aa: CASSSYSRGSGANVLTF
CDR3nt: TGTGCCAGCAGCTCGTACTCCAGGGGGTCCGGGGCCAACGTCCTGACTTTC

j_gene: TRBJ2-7
v_gene: TRBV3-1
d_gene: .
abundance: many
CDR3aa: CASSQGVYEQYF
CDR3nt: TGTGCCAGCAGCCAAGGTGTCTACGAGCAGTACTTC

j_gene: TRBJ2-5
v_gene: TRBV5-4
d_gene: TRBD2
abundance: few
CDR3aa: CASSFRVAGVSQETQYF
CDR3nt: TGTGCCAGCAGCTTTAGAGTAGCGGGAGTTTCTCAAGAGACCCAGTACTTC

j_gene: TRBJ2-1
v_gene: TRBV2
d_gene: TRBD2
abundance: many
CDR3aa: CASRRTSGSSYNEQFF
CDR3nt: TGTGCCAGCAGACGGACTAGCGGGAGCTCCTACAATGAGCAGTTCTTC

j_gene: TRBJ2-2
v_gene: TRBV18
d_gene: .
abundance: many
CDR3aa: CASSPPPSAGELFF
CDR3nt: TGTGCCAGCTCACCGCCCCCTAGCGCCGGGGAGCTGTTTTTT

j_gene: TRBJ2-7
v_gene: TRBV5-1
d_gene: TRBD2
abundance: many
CDR3aa: CASSLPGTSGKLPHSYEQYF
CDR3nt: TGCGCCAGCAGCTTGCCAGGGACTAGCGGGAAGCTCCCCCACTCCTACGAGCAGTACTTC

j_gene: TRBJ2-5
v_gene: TRBV12-3/TRBV12-4
d_gene: TRBD2
abundance: many
CDR3aa: CASNTGGFAGETQYF
CDR3nt: TGTGCCAGCAACACCGGGGGGTTCGCTGGGGAGACCCAGTACTTC

j_gene: TRBJ2-3
v_gene: TRBV28
d_gene: .
abundance: many
CDR3aa: CASSSGSSTDTQYF
CDR3nt: TGTGCCAGCAGCTCAGGGAGTAGCACAGATACGCAGTATTTT

j_gene: TRBJ2-1
v_gene: TRBV9
d_gene: TRBD2
abundance: many
CDR3aa: CASSVSGIVNEQFF
CDR3nt: TGTGCCAGCAGCGTGAGCGGGATTGTCAATGAGCAGTTCTTC

j_gene: TRBJ1-6
v_gene: TRBV27
d_gene: TRBD1
abundance: many
CDR3aa: CASSFSGQGWSGSPLHF
CDR3nt: TGTGCCAGCAGTTTCTCGGGACAGGGGTGGAGTGGTTCACCCCTCCACTTT

j_gene: TRBJ2-2
v_gene: TRBV20-1
d_gene: TRBD2
abundance: many
CDR3aa: CSARVREVGELFF
CDR3nt: TGCAGTGCTAGAGTGCGGGAGGTCGGGGAGCTGTTTTTT

j_gene: TRBJ2-7
v_gene: TRBV28
d_gene: .
abundance: many
CDR3aa: CASIGHPSYEQYF
CDR3nt: TGTGCCAGCATTGGACACCCCTCCTACGAGCAGTACTTC

j_gene: TRBJ1-1
v_gene: TRBV12-3/TRBV12-4
d_gene: .
abundance: .
CDR3aa: CASIASAGRLNTEAFF
CDR3nt: TGTGCCAGCATCGCTTCCGCGGGACGGTTGAACACTGAAGCTTTCTTT

j_gene: TRBJ1-1
v_gene: TRBV21-1
d_gene: .
abundance: many
CDR3aa: CASSKEARINTEAFF
CDR3nt: TGTGCCAGCAGCAAAGAGGCACGGATAAACACTGAAGCTTTCTTT

j_gene: TRBJ1-1
v_gene: TRBV12-3/TRBV12-4
d_gene: TRBD1
abundance: many
CDR3aa: CATPNPDREAEAFF
CDR3nt: TGTGCCACCCCTAATCCTGACAGGGAGGCTGAAGCTTTCTTT

j_gene: TRBJ2-1
v_gene: TRBV27
d_gene: .
abundance: many
CDR3aa: CASSLWQNNEQFF
CDR3nt: TGTGCCAGCAGTTTGTGGCAGAACAATGAGCAGTTCTTC

j_gene: TRBJ2-1
v_gene: TRBV19
d_gene: TRBD1
abundance: .
CDR3aa: CASSFRQGRWEQFF
CDR3nt: TGTGCCAGTAGTTTCCGACAGGGAAGATGGGAGCAGTTCTTC

j_gene: TRBJ1-1
v_gene: TRBV5-1
d_gene: .
abundance: .
CDR3aa: CASRAGREAFF
CDR3nt: TGCGCCAGCAGAGCAGGCCGTGAAGCTTTCTTT

j_gene: TRBJ2-7
v_gene: TRBV10-3
d_gene: .
abundance: many
CDR3aa: CAISESRAIDEQYF
CDR3nt: TGTGCCATCAGTGAGTCGAGGGCAATAGACGAGCAGTACTTC

j_gene: TRBJ2-7
v_gene: TRBV18
d_gene: TRBD1
abundance: many
CDR3aa: CASSGNRGRYSEQYF
CDR3nt: TGTGCCAGCTCAGGGAACAGGGGGCGTTATTCCGAGCAGTACTTC

j_gene: TRBJ2-7
v_gene: TRBV7-9
d_gene: TRBD1
abundance: many
CDR3aa: CASASGTGTYEQYF
CDR3nt: TGTGCCAGCGCCTCCGGGACAGGGACATACGAGCAGTACTTC

j_gene: TRBJ2-6
v_gene: TRBV4-1
d_gene: .
abundance: .
CDR3aa: CASSQAGSGANVLTF
CDR3nt: TGCGCCAGCAGCCAAGCAGGCTCTGGGGCCAACGTCCTGACTTTC

j_gene: TRBJ2-3
v_gene: TRBV15
d_gene: .
abundance: many
CDR3aa: CATSRDSGLGTDTQYF
CDR3nt: TGTGCCACCAGCAGAGATTCGGGACTGGGCACAGATACGCAGTATTTT

j_gene: TRBJ2-3
v_gene: TRBV5-4
d_gene: TRBD2
abundance: .
CDR3aa: CASRLGGPSGSSGTDTQYF
CDR3nt: TGTGCCAGCCGCTTGGGGGGGCCTAGCGGGAGCTCTGGCACAGATACGCAGTATTTT